This entry concerns a single T cell receptor beta chain. The repertoire was sequenced with immunoSEQ multiplex PCR; TCRdb's copy has only in-frame clones and lacks some. Among just under 350,000 clones, around nine tenths were seen once, and the ten largest hold 2.5% to 4%. The record originates from a study of blood T cell repertoires in COVID-19. Study-level background: In each case, the material was cDNA or gDNA derived from T cells, B-cell-depleted T cells, or PBMCs.

V shed 3 bases, J shed 3 bases, and the junction held 1 base outside the gene matches. The CDR3 has 15 amino acids. Germline CDR1 is SGHAT and CDR2 is FQNNGV. The clonotype comes from a woman aged 18-29 years who had recovered from COVID-19. The chain carries TRBV11-2 and TRBJ2-2; 10 positions agree with TRBD2. Sequencing was performed on peripheral blood. CDR3 sequence: CASSFLAGDTGELFF. The CDR3 DNA reads TGTGCCAGCAGCTTCCTAGCGGGAGACACCGGGGAGCTGTTTTTT.